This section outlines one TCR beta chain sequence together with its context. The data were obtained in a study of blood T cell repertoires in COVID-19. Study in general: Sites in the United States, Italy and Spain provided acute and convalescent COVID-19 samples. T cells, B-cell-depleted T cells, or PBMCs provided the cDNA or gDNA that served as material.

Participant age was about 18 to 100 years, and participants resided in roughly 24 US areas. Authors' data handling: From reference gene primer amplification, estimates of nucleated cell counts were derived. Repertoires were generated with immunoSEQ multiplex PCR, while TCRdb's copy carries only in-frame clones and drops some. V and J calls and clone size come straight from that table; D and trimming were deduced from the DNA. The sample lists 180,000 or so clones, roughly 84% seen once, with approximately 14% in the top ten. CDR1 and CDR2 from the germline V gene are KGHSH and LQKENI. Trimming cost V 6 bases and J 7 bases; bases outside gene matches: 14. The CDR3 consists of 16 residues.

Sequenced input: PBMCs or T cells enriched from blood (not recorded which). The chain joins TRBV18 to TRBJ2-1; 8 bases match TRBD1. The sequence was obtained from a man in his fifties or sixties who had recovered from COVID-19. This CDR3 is CASSLGQGGFGNEQFF. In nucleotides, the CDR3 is TGTGCCAGCTCTCTCGGACAGGGCGGTTTTGGGAATGAGCAGTTCTTC. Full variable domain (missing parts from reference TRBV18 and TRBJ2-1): NAGVMQNPRHLVRRRGQEARLRCSPMKGHSHVYWYRQLPEEGLKFMVYLQKENIIDESGMPKERFSAEFPKEGPSILRIQQVVRGDSAAYFCASSLGQGGFGNEQFFGPGTRLTVL.